Below, one T cell receptor beta chain is given with its context. The target of this receptor is not known. Per-base qualities were not stored, and no clone one base away is much larger. V is trimmed back by 7 bases and J by 5 bases, and the junction contains 13 bases that no gene match accounts for. The germline V gene specifies SGHTA as CDR1 and FQGNSA as CDR2. From its cysteine to its phenylalanine, the CDR3 spans 16 amino acids. The DNA shown is the 48-base CDR3, in frame from base 1. Enrolling through a virtual design, the prospective study's participants ranged in age from roughly 18 to 100 years and lived across some 23 United States geographic areas. Cohort assignment in the prospective study relied on participant-reported clinical history from a screening survey and a study questionnaire. Mobile phlebotomists in the prospective study collected whole blood, serum and a nasopharyngeal or oropharyngeal swab from every participant. Participants in the prospective study had the option to provide additional blood draws and questionnaires over a roughly 2-month period. Blood samples from the prospective study were shipped frozen or at room temperature prior to DNA extraction.

This sample was included in a study of blood T cell repertoires in COVID-19 (TCRdb year 2020). Turning to the overall study: Recovered participants in ImmuneRACE Cohort 3 were defined as having two consecutive negative NP/OP PCR tests, clearance from a healthcare professional, or resolution of symptoms. Collaborator samples came from the United States, Italy and Spain and covered acute and convalescent phases of COVID-19. The prospective study material was composed of cDNA or gDNA derived from T cells, B-cell-depleted T cells, or PBMCs. Subjects who had been exposed to COVID-19, were actively infected with it, or had recovered from it provided the deeply sampled blood TCRbeta repertoires that made up the dataset. The repertoires were released in a freely available public database meant as a resource for research on the immune response to SARS-CoV-2. The samples were drawn from two sources: the first 160 participants of the ongoing ImmuneRACE study, and 950 to 1,500 subjects contributed by 6 global collaborators. A de-identified subject ID, COVID-19 status, age in years and sex were almost always included in the sample metadata. Where HLA class I and class II types were available, the types were taken from metadata supplied by the sample provider, not from assay-based typing.

The study at large found these results: Clinical and demographic metadata were provided uncurated, with the amount varying by source and participant.

TCRbeta CDR3 regions were amplified from genomic DNA using the immunoSEQ Assay, a bias-controlled multiplex PCR. As for the authors' bioinformatics: Nucleated cell counts per sample were estimated from amplification of reference gene primers within the assay. To quantify the absolute abundance of each unique TCRbeta CDR3 rearrangement, sequence reads were collapsed and filtered. For each sample, productive Simpson clonality was calculated by taking the square root of Simpson's diversity index across productive rearrangements. The table comes from immuneACCESS by way of TCRdb, which keeps in-frame sequences with V and J called. Part of the clones is missing from these tables; in studies checked, under half for an unresolved V gene and the rest for unknown reasons. The V and J calls and clone size were taken over from that table, and D and trimming were inferred from the DNA. The sample table records 200,000 to 250,000 clones; 70% to 90% of these occur just once. 3% to 3.5% of the sample goes to the ten largest clones.

Here the chain combines TRBV7-2 and TRBJ2-1, and TRBD2 aligns with 8 junction nucleotides. The receptor comes from a woman aged 45-65 years in a cohort exposed to, infected with or recovered from COVID-19 (not recorded which). The specimen was PBMCs or T cells enriched from blood (not recorded which). Read as DNA, the sequence is TGTGCCAGCAACCCACCGGGCGGGGGGTCCAACAATGAGCAGTTCTTC. This sequence encodes CASNPPGGGSNNEQFF.